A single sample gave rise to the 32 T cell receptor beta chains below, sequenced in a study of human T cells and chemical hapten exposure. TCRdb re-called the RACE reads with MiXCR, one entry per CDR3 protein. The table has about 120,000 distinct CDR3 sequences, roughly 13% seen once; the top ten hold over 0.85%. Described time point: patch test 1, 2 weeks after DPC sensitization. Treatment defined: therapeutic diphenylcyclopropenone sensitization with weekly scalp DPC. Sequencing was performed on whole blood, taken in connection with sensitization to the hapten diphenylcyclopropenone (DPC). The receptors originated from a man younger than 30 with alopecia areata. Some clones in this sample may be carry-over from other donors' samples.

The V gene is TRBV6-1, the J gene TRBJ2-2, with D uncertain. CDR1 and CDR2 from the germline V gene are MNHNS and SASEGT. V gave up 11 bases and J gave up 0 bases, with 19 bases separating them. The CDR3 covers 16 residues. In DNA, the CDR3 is TGTGCCGGAACATATGGAAGCCTCGCGAACACCGGGGAGCTGTTTTTT. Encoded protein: CAGTYGSLANTGELFF.

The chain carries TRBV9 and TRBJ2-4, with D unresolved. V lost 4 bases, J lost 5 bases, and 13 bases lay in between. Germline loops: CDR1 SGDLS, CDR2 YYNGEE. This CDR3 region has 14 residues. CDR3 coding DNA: TGTGCCAGCAGCTACTCTCCACGGGAAAACATTCAGTACTTC. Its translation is CASSYSPRENIQYF.

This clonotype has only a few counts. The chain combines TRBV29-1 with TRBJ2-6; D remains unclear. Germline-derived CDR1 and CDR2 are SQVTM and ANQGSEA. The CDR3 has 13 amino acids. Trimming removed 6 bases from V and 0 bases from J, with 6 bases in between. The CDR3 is CSVGSSGANVLTF. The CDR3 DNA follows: TGCAGCGTGGGAAGCTCTGGGGCCAACGTCCTGACTTTC.

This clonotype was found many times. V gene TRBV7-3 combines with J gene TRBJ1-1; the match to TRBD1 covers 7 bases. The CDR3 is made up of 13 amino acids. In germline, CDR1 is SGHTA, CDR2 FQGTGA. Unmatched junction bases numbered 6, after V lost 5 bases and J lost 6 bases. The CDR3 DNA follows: TGTGCCAGCAGCATGACAGGGTTGGCTGAAGCTTTCTTT. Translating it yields CASSMTGLAEAFF.

CDR3 bases: TGTGCCAGCAGTCTTTGGGCGGATAGCACAGATACGCAGTATTTT. Its translation: CASSLWADSTDTQYF. The gene calls are TRBV6-6 and TRBJ2-3; D unclear. Germline V gives CDR1 MNHNY, CDR2 SVGAGI (reference sequence). The length of the CDR3 is 15 residues. V was trimmed by 5 bases and J by 0 bases, leaving 12 bases between them.

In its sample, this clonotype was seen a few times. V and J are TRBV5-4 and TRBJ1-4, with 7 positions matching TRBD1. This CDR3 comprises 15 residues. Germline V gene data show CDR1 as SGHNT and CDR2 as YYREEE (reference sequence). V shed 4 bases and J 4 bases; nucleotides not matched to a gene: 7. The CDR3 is CASSRTGAYNEKLFF. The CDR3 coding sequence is TGTGCCAGCAGCAGGACAGGAGCCTATAATGAAAAACTGTTTTTT.

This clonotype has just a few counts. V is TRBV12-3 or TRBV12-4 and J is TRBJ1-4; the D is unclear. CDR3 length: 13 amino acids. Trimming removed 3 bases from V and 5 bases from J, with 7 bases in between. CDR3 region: CASSFSENEKLFF. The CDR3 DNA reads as TGTGCCAGCAGTTTCTCGGAGAATGAAAAACTGTTTTTT.

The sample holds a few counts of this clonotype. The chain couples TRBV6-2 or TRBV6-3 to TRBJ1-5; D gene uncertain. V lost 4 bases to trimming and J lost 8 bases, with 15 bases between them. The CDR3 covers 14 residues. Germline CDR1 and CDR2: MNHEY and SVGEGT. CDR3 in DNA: TGTGCCAGCAGTTTCGCGGATGCCCTGGAGCCCCAGCATTTT. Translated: CASSFADALEPQHF.

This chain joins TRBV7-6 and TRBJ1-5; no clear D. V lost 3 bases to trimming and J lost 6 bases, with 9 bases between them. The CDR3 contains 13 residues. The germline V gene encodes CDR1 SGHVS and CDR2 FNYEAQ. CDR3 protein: CASSFSDAQPQHF. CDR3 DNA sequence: TGTGCCAGCAGCTTTTCAGATGCTCAGCCCCAGCATTTT.

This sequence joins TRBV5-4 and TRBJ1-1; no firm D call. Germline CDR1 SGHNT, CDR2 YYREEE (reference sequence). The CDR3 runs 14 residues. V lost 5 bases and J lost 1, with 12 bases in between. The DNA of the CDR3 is TGTGCCAGCAGTTCAGACAACAGGAACACTGAAGCTTTCTTT. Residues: CASSSDNRNTEAFF.

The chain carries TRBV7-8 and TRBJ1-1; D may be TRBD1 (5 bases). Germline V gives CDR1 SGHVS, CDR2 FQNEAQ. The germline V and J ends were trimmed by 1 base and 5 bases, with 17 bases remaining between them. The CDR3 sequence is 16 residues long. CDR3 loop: CASSLDWTPDGTEAFF. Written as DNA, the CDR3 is TGTGCCAGCAGCTTAGATTGGACACCGGACGGGACTGAAGCTTTCTTT.

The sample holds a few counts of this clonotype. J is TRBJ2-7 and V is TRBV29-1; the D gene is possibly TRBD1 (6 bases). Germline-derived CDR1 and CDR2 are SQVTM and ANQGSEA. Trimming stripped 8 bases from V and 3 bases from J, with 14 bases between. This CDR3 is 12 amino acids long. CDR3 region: CSTWTADYEQYF. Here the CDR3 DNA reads TGCAGCACCTGGACAGCCGACTACGAGCAGTACTTC.

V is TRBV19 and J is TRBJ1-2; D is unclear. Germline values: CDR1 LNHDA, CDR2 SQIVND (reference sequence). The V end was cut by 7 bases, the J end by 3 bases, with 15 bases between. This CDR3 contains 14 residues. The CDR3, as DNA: TGTGCCAGTAACAACCGGGTCGACTACTATGGCTACACCTTC. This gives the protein CASNNRVDYYGYTF.

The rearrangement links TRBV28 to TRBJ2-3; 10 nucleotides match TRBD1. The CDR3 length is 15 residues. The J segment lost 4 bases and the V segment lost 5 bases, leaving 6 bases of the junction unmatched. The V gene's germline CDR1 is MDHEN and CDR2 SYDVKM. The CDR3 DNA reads TGTGCCAGCAGTCCAGGACAGGGGGGTGCAGATACGCAGTATTTT. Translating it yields CASSPGQGGADTQYF.

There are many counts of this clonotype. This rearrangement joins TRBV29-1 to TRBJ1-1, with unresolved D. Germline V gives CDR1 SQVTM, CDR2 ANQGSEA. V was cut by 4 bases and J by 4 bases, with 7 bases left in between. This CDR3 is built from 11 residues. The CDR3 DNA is TGCAGCGTTGGGTTAGGCACTGAAGCTTTCTTT. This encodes CSVGLGTEAFF.

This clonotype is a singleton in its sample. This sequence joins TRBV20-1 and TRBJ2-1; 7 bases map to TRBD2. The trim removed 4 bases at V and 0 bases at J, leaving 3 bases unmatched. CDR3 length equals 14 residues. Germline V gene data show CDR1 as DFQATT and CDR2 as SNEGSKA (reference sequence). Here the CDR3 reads CSAIRTSSYNEQFF. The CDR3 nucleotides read TGCAGTGCTATTAGGACTAGCTCCTACAATGAGCAGTTCTTC.

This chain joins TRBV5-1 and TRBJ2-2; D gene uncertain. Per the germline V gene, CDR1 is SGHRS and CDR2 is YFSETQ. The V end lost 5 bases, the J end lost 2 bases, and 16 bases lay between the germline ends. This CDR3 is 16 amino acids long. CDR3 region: CASRPFERLNTGELFF. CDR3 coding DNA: TGCGCCAGCAGACCCTTCGAGCGACTTAACACCGGGGAGCTGTTTTTT.

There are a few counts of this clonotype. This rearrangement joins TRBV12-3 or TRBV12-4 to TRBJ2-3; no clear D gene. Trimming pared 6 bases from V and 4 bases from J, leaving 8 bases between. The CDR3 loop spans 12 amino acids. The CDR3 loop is CASRRLADTQYF. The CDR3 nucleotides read TGTGCCAGCAGGAGACTTGCAGATACGCAGTATTTT.

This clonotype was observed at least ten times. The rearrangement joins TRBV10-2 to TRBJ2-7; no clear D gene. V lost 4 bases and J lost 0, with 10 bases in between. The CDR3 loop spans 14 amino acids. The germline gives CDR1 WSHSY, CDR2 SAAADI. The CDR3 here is CASSGEASSYEQYF. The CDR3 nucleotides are TGCGCCAGCAGTGGGGAAGCGAGCTCCTACGAGCAGTACTTC.

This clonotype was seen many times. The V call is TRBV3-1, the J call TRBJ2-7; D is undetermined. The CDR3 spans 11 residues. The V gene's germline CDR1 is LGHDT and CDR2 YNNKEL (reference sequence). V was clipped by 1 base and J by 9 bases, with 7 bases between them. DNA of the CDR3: TGTGCCAGCAGCCAAGGGGTGAGGCAGTACTTC. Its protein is CASSQGVRQYF.

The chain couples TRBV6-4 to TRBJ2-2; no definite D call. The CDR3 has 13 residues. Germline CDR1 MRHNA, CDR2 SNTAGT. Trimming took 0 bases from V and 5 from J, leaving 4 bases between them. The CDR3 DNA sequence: TGTGCCAGCAGTGACTCTGAAACCGGGGAGCTGTTTTTT. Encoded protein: CASSDSETGELFF.

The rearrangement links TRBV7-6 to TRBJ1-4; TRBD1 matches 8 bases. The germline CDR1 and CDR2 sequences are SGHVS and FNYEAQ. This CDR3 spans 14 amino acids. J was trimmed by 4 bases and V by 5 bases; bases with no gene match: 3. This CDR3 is CASSPQGDNEKLFF. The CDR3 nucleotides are TGTGCCAGCAGCCCACAGGGGGATAATGAAAAACTGTTTTTT.

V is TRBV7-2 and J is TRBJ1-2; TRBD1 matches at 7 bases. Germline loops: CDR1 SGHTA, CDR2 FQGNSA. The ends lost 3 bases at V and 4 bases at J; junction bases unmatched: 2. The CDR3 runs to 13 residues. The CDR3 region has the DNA TGTGCCAGCAGCTTGACAGGGAGCTATGGCTACACCTTC. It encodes CASSLTGSYGYTF.

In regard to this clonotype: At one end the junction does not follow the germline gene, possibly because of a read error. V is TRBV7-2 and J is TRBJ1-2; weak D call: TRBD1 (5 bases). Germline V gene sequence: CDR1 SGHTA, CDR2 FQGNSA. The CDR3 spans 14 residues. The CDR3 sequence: CAGSRRDWYYGYTF. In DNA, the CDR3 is TGTGCCGGCAGCCGAAGGGACTGGTACTATGGCTACACCTTC. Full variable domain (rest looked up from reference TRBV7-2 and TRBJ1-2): GAGVSQSPSNKVTEKGKDVELRCDPISGHTALYWYRQSLGQGLEFLIYFQGNSAPDKSGLPSDRFSAERTGGSVSTLTIQRTQQEDSAVYLCAGSRRDWYYGYTFGSGTRLTVV.

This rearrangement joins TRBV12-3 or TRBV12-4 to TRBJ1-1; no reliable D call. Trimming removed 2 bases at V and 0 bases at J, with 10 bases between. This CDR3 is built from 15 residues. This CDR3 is CASSLYREMNTEAFF. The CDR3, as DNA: TGTGCCAGCAGTTTATATAGGGAAATGAACACTGAAGCTTTCTTT.

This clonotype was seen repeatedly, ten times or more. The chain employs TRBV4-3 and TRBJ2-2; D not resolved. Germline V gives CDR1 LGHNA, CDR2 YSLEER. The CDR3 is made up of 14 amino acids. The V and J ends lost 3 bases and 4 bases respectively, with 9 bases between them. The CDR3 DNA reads TGCGCCAGCAGCCAGATTCTATCCACCGGGGAGCTGTTTTTT. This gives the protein CASSQILSTGELFF.

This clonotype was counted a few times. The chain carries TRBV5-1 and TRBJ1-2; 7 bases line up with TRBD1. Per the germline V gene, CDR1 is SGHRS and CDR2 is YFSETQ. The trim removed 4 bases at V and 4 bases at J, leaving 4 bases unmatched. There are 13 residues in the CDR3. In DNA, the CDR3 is TGCGCCAGCAGCCTCTCAGGGGGCTATGGCTACACCTTC. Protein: CASSLSGGYGYTF.

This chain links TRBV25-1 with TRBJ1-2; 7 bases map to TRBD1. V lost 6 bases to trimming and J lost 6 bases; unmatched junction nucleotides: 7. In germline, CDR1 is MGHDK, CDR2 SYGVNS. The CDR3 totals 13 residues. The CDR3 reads CASRAQGSDGYTF. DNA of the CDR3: TGTGCCAGCAGGGCACAGGGGTCGGATGGCTACACCTTC.

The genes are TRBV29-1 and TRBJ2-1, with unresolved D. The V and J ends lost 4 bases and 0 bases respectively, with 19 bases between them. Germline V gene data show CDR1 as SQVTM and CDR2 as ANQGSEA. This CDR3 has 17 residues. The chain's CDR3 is CSVATNAGQSSYNEQFF. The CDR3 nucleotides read TGCAGCGTTGCAACCAACGCAGGTCAGAGCTCCTACAATGAGCAGTTCTTC.

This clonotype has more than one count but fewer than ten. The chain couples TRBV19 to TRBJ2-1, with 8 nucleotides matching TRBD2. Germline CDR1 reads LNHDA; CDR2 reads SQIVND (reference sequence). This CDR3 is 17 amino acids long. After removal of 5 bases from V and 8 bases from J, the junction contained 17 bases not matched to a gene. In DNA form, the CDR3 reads TGTGCCAGTAGTCATCAATGGGATTGGCGGGGGGCAGATGAGCAGTTCTTC. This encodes CASSHQWDWRGADEQFF.

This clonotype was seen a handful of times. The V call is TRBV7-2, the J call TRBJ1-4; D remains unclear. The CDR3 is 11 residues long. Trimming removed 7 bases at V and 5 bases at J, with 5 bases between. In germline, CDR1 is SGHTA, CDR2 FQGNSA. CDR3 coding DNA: TGTGCCAGCACCTACAATGAAAAACTGTTTTTT. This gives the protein CASTYNEKLFF. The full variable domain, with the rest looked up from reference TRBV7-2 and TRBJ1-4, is GAGVSQSPSNKVTEKGKDVELRCDPISGHTALYWYRQSLGQGLEFLIYFQGNSAPDKSGLPSDRFSAERTGGSVSTLTIQRTQQEDSAVYLCASTYNEKLFFGSGTQLSVL.

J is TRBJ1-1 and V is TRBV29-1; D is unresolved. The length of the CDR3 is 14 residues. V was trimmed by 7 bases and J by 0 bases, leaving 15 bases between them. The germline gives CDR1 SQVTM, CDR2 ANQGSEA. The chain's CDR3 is CSAELRLLNTEAFF. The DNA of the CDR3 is TGCAGCGCCGAGTTGCGGTTATTGAACACTGAAGCTTTCTTT.